A single sample gave rise to the 18 T cell receptor beta chains below, sequenced in a study of blood T cell repertoires in COVID-19. Clones were read by immunoSEQ multiplex PCR, and TCRdb kept only the in-frame ones, dropping some. The sample holds fewer than 95,000 clones; about 85% are singletons and the top ten take around 15%. The sample was peripheral blood. The source is a male donor with acute or convalescent COVID-19.

The chain employs TRBV24-1 and TRBJ2-3, with D possibly matching TRBD1 (6 bases). V lost 4 bases, J lost 4 bases, and 8 bases lay in between. CDR3 length equals 13 residues. Germline V gene data show CDR1 as KGHDR and CDR2 as SFDVKD. The CDR3 nucleotides are TGTGCCACCAGTGAATCAGGGGCAGATACGCAGTATTTT. Its translation: CATSESGADTQYF.

The chain combines TRBV2 with TRBJ1-6, with a tentative D call TRBD1 (6 bases). From germline, CDR1 is SNHLY and CDR2 FYNNEI. Trimming shortened V by 10 bases and J by 4 bases, and 11 bases separated the two germline ends. The CDR3 consists of 13 residues. The DNA of the CDR3 is TGTGCCATCAGGACAGTTTATAATTCACCCCTCCACTTT. Protein sequence: CAIRTVYNSPLHF.

The chain couples TRBV5-4 to TRBJ1-1, with D perhaps TRBD1 (6 bases). The CDR3 spans 15 residues. Per germline, CDR1 SGHNT and CDR2 YYREEE (reference sequence). V lost 6 bases and J 0 bases, leaving 15 bases between the germline ends. CDR3 sequence: CASMLGQHMNTEAFF. As DNA, the CDR3 is TGTGCCAGCATGCTAGGACAGCACATGAACACTGAAGCTTTCTTT.

The rearrangement joins TRBV3-1 (or the pseudogene TRBV3-2) to TRBJ1-5; D call uncertain. This CDR3 is 14 amino acids long. Trimming removed 4 bases at V and 9 bases at J, with 16 bases between. Germline V lookup: CDR1 LGHDT, CDR2 YNNKEL (reference sequence). The chain's CDR3 is CASSRDPARSPQHF. CDR3 nucleotides: TGTGCCAGCAGCCGAGACCCCGCCCGGTCGCCCCAGCATTTT.

This rearrangement joins TRBV10-3 to TRBJ2-3; TRBD2 agrees at 11 bases. The V and J ends lost 0 bases and 0 bases, in that order; junction bases with no gene match: 11. The CDR3 sequence is 20 residues long. Germline V gives CDR1 ENHRY, CDR2 SYGVKD. The DNA of the CDR3 is TGTGCCATCAGTGAGTCCTCGACTAGCGGGGCCCCCGCTAGCACAGATACGCAGTATTTT. As protein: CAISESSTSGAPASTDTQYF.

This clone was detected once. The CDR3 sequence: CASSSPGRRGELLFF. DNA of the CDR3: TGTGCCAGCAGCTCCCCTGGTAGGCGTGGAGAGTTGCTGTTTTTT. The chain couples TRBV28 to TRBJ1-4; no definite D call. CDR3 length equals 15 residues. CDR1 MDHEN and CDR2 SYDVKM come from the germline V gene. Trimming stripped 6 bases from V and 14 bases from J, with 25 bases between.

The count of this clone is one. The rearrangement joins TRBV6-5 to TRBJ2-7; TRBD2 agrees at 8 bases. The V gene's germline CDR1 is MNHEY and CDR2 SVGAGI. This CDR3 is built from 14 residues. J lost 0 bases, V lost 6 bases, and 4 bases had no gene match. The CDR3 region is CASSREGSSYEQYF. The CDR3 DNA is TGTGCCAGCAGCCGGGAGGGGAGCTCCTACGAGCAGTACTTC.

This clone came up once. This chain uses TRBV3-1 (or the pseudogene TRBV3-2) with TRBJ2-3; tentative D call: TRBD2 (5 bases). Germline V lookup: CDR1 LGHDT, CDR2 YNNKEL (reference sequence). V shed 5 bases and J shed 3 bases, with 12 bases lying between them. CDR3 length equals 14 residues. The CDR3 spells CASSSSGWTDTQYF. The CDR3 DNA reads TGTGCCAGCAGCTCCTCGGGGTGGACAGATACGCAGTATTTT.

V gene TRBV6-1 combines with J gene TRBJ2-2, with TRBD2 matching over 12 bases. The germline CDR1 and CDR2 sequences are MNHNS and SASEGT. V was pared by 4 bases and J by 6 bases, with 6 bases of the junction left unmatched. The CDR3 has 16 amino acids. CDR3 DNA sequence: TGTGCCAGCAGTGTAACTAGCGGGGGGCGGGCCGGGGAGCTGTTTTTT. It is translated as CASSVTSGGRAGELFF.

This clone was detected only a few times. J is TRBJ1-2 and V is TRBV19; TRBD1 matches at 9 bases. V lost 5 bases and J lost 2; bases outside the gene matches: 9. CDR3 length: 16 residues. Germline V CDR1 and CDR2: LNHDA, SQIVND (reference sequence). In DNA form, the CDR3 reads TGTGCCAGTAGTCCAATGGGACAGGGAGAGAACTATGGCTACACCTTC. It specifies CASSPMGQGENYGYTF.

The chain links TRBV9 to TRBJ2-1; 11 nucleotides match TRBD2. The CDR3 is 22 amino acids. Germline values: CDR1 SGDLS, CDR2 YYNGEE. Unmatched junction bases numbered 26, after V lost 4 bases and J lost 5 bases. CDR3 region: CASSRNTQTSGVLRPLDNEQFF. The DNA of the CDR3 is TGTGCCAGCAGCCGTAACACCCAGACTAGCGGGGTCCTCCGCCCTCTAGACAATGAGCAGTTCTTC.

CDR3 region: CSVAPGISSGNTIYF. As DNA, the CDR3 is TGCAGCGTTGCCCCCGGGATCTCATCCGGAAACACCATATATTTT. The V gene is TRBV29-1, the J gene TRBJ1-3; D remains ambiguous. V was pared by 4 bases and J by 4 bases, with 17 bases between. The CDR3 covers 15 residues. Germline V CDR1 and CDR2: SQVTM, ANQGSEA.

This chain connects TRBV2 to TRBJ2-3; 7 bases fit TRBD2. Germline CDR1 is SNHLY and CDR2 is FYNNEI. V gave up 2 bases and J gave up 4 bases; unmatched junction bases: 21. This CDR3 spans 20 amino acids. CDR3 nucleotides: TGTGCCAGCAGTGAAATACCTCCCGGGTTCACTCAGGGAGGGGCAGATACGCAGTATTTT. This gives the protein CASSEIPPGFTQGGADTQYF.

This clone was counted many times. The chain joins TRBV24-1 to TRBJ2-5; TRBD1 matches 8 bases. With 2 bases clipped from V and 4 bases from J, the junction kept 2 bases outside the gene matches. The germline gives CDR1 KGHDR, CDR2 SFDVKD. The CDR3 is made up of 14 amino acids. CDR3 DNA: TGTGCCACCAGTGATTCAGGGGGCATAGAGACCCAGTACTTC. This codes for CATSDSGGIETQYF.

V is TRBV11-3 and J is TRBJ2-1, with TRBD2 matching 9 bases. CDR3 size: 16 residues. Per germline, CDR1 SGHNT and CDR2 YENEEA. J lost 6 bases, V lost 1 base, and 7 bases had no gene match. CDR3 sequence reads: CASSLVSGGTPNEQFF. The DNA of the CDR3 is TGTGCCAGCAGCTTAGTTAGCGGGGGAACCCCCAATGAGCAGTTCTTC.

This clone was seen once. The V and J genes are TRBV5-1 and TRBJ2-6; unclear D gene. Trimming left V 1 base short and J 2 bases short, with 10 bases between. This CDR3 spans 16 amino acids. The germline gives CDR1 SGHRS, CDR2 YFSETQ. CDR3 sequence reads: CASSLNQVPGANVLTF. The CDR3 DNA follows: TGCGCCAGCAGCTTGAATCAGGTCCCTGGGGCCAACGTCCTGACTTTC.

In DNA, the CDR3 is TGTGCCAGCAGCTTGGATCGTGGGAGCGGTGAAGCTTTCTTT. Protein sequence: CASSLDRGSGEAFF. This chain links TRBV5-4 with TRBJ1-1, with D hard to call. The CDR3 length is 14 residues. Between the trimmed V and J ends, which lost 0 bases and 7 bases, there was a span of 13 bases. CDR1 is SGHNT, CDR2 YYREEE, per germline (reference sequence).

V and J are TRBV6-5 and TRBJ2-7; 8 bases map to TRBD1. The CDR3 covers 15 residues. After removal of 9 bases from V and 2 bases from J, the junction contained 12 bases not matched to a gene. Germline V gene lookup returns CDR1 MNHEY and CDR2 SVGAGI. The CDR3 here is CASAPGDRKTYEQYF. CDR3 sequence (DNA): TGTGCCAGTGCCCCCGGGGACAGGAAGACCTACGAGCAGTACTTC.